The entry below gives a single TCR beta chain sequence along with its context. Its antigen is not identified. Primers included in the PCR were 60 Vbeta and 13 Jbeta primers. Sequenced by immunoSEQ multiplex PCR; TCRdb stores in-frame clones only, minus some. The repertoire has roughly 170,000 clones, roughly 80% of them found once; the top ten carry 6% to 7.5%. These data come from a study of cytomegalovirus exposure and HLA in healthy donors. The study, taken as a whole, reports: In an earlier analysis, most TCR beta V segments were productive about 87% or about 30% of the time. V segments that were indistinguishable, TRBV6-2 and TRBV6-3 among them, were omitted from analysis.

Looked up from germline, CDR1 is SGHRS and CDR2 is YFSETQ. The ends were cut back, 1 base at V and 5 bases at J, with 13 bases in the middle. The CDR3 has 14 amino acids. The V and J genes are TRBV5-1 and TRBJ2-7, with D perhaps TRBD2 (6 bases). The sequence was collected from a young man in good health and CMV-seropositive. Source material: PBMCs. CDR3 coding DNA: TGCGCCAGCAGCTTGCCGGGGGTTCGGAACGAGCAGTACTTC. Translated, it gives CASSLPGVRNEQYF.